This T cell receptor (beta chain) was observed in a study of PD-L1 blockade in urothelial cancer. CDR1 is LGHNA, CDR2 YNFKEQ, per germline. This CDR3 has 13 residues. V lost 4 bases and J 6 bases, leaving 12 bases between the germline ends. Assay used: immunoSEQ multiplex PCR; TCRdb lists only in-frame clones, some missing. The data contain 65,000 to 80,000 clones, 90% of them singletons. Specified time point: pretreatment peripheral blood. V gene TRBV4-2 combines with J gene TRBJ1-1; D is possibly TRBD1 (5 bases). This specimen was PBMCs, taken around atezolizumab (anti-PD-L1) treatment. The source of this sequence is a man in his 70s with urothelial cancer. This CDR3 reads CASSLGPDPEAFF. The CDR3 DNA reads as TGTGCCAGCAGCCTGGGGCCAGACCCTGAAGCTTTCTTT.